The source of this TCR beta chain is a study of blood T cells in healthy people across ages. This clonotype was seen only a few times. Germline CDR1 and CDR2: SEHNR and FQNEAQ (reference sequence). V was shortened by 4 bases and J by 2 bases, with 6 bases between the two germline ends. This CDR3 has 12 amino acids. A J-beta primer mix and a sample-barcoded 5' primer were used in a second PCR of about 7 to 12 cycles. TCRdb redid the calling of the 5' RACE reads with MiXCR, one entry per CDR3 protein. The table records about 380,000 distinct CDR3 sequences, approximately 52% of them present only once. This sequence was found in a man in his 60s in good health. V usage is TRBV7-9 and J usage is TRBJ2-7, with D uncertain. The sequenced material came from blood. CDR3 DNA: TGTGCCAGCAGCTCAGCTACCTACGAGCAGTACTTC. Its translation: CASSSATYEQYF.